A single sample gave rise to the 30 T cell receptor beta chains below, sequenced in a study of T cell responses to AZD1222 COVID-19 vaccine. Data came from immunoSEQ multiplex PCR; TCRdb stores just in-frame clones and leaves some out. The sample consists of about 94,000 clones, about 85% of them appearing once. Material: peripheral blood, obtained 28 days after the second AZD1222 dose. The receptor set was obtained from an adult who received the AZD1222 COVID-19 vaccine.

V usage is TRBV19 and J usage is TRBJ1-1; D is perhaps TRBD1 (5 bases). The CDR3 consists of 14 residues. Between the trimmed V and J ends, which lost 7 bases and 3 bases, there was a span of 15 bases. Germline loops: CDR1 LNHDA, CDR2 SQIVND (reference sequence). The DNA for the CDR3 is TGTGCCAGTATTCCCAGGGCGACGGACACTGAAGCTTTCTTT. Translated, it gives CASIPRATDTEAFF.

This clone has a single count. The chain joins TRBV5-1 to TRBJ2-1; TRBD2 agrees at 7 bases. Germline lookup yields CDR1 SGHRS and CDR2 YFSETQ. CDR3 length equals 16 residues. V dropped 1 base and J dropped 10; count of bases not matched to a gene: 14. CDR3 nucleotide sequence: TGCGCCAGCAGCTTGCTGCCGGGGGGATCGGTGGGAGAGCAGTTCTTC. This sequence encodes CASSLLPGGSVGEQFF.

This clone occurred a few times. This chain uses TRBV6-5 with TRBJ2-3; possible D gene TRBD2, 5 bases. Per germline, CDR1 MNHEY and CDR2 SVGAGI. Trimming cost V 4 bases and J 3 bases, with 17 bases left between them. The CDR3 length is 16 residues. This CDR3 reads CASSSPGGSDTDTQYF. For the CDR3, the DNA is TGTGCCAGCAGTTCGCCAGGTGGGAGTGATACAGATACGCAGTATTTT.

V gene TRBV2 combines with J gene TRBJ1-5, with TRBD1 identical over 10 bases. Per germline, CDR1 SNHLY and CDR2 FYNNEI. The V gene end was trimmed by 6 bases and the J gene end by 6 bases; junction bases not matched to a gene: 11. This CDR3 has 16 amino acids. CDR3 DNA: TGTGCCAGCAGCAGACGGGGACAGGGGTCGGGTCAGCCCCAGCATTTT. This translates into CASSRRGQGSGQPQHF.

The J gene is TRBJ1-5, the V gene TRBV6-5; D is unresolved. The CDR3 has 12 residues. CDR1 MNHEY and CDR2 SVGAGI come from the germline V gene. V was shortened by 5 bases and J by 3 bases, with 5 bases between the two germline ends. The CDR3 DNA follows: TGTGCCAGCAGTCCCCCCAATCAGCCCCAGCATTTT. Translating it yields CASSPPNQPQHF.

V gene TRBV9 combines with J gene TRBJ2-7; D might be TRBD1 or TRBD2, each matching 5 bases. V lost 0 bases to trimming and J lost 5 bases, with 21 bases between them. The length of the CDR3 is 17 residues. Germline V gene lookup returns CDR1 SGDLS and CDR2 YYNGEE. CDR3 DNA sequence: TGTGCCAGCAGCGTAGGGCCCGGGAAGCAGGGTAAGGACGAGCAGTACTTC. Protein product: CASSVGPGKQGKDEQYF.

In DNA, the CDR3 is TGTGCCAGCACCTACTCTTCTGACTATGGCTACACCTTC. Translation: CASTYSSDYGYTF. V usage is TRBV6-5 and J usage is TRBJ1-2; D is ambiguous. The CDR3 is 13 residues long. The germline V gene encodes CDR1 MNHEY and CDR2 SVGAGI. V dropped 7 bases and J dropped 3 bases, with 12 bases sitting between them.

V and J are TRBV5-6 and TRBJ2-3, with TRBD2 matching over 10 bases. The CDR3 is 18 amino acids. Germline assignment: CDR1 SGHDT and CDR2 YYEEEE. V shed 0 bases and J 0 bases; nucleotides not matched to a gene: 7. Here the CDR3 reads CASSLDSGRPGSTDTQYF. For the CDR3, the DNA is TGTGCCAGCAGCTTGGATAGCGGGAGGCCCGGGAGCACAGATACGCAGTATTTT.

This clone was recorded once. The rearrangement uses TRBV30 and TRBJ1-5; D may be TRBD1 (5 bases). Germline CDR1 reads GTSNPN; CDR2 reads SVGIG (reference sequence). V was trimmed by 0 bases and J by 6 bases, leaving 18 bases between them. The CDR3 loop spans 16 amino acids. The CDR3 reads CAWSVREGLGGQPQHF. The CDR3 DNA follows: TGTGCCTGGAGTGTACGCGAGGGGCTTGGTGGTCAGCCCCAGCATTTT.

This sequence joins TRBV7-3 and TRBJ1-5; D remains ambiguous. Trimming left V 2 bases short and J 6 bases short, with 8 bases between. The CDR3 is made up of 13 amino acids. Germline V gives CDR1 SGHTA, CDR2 FQGTGA. DNA for the CDR3: TGTGCCAGCAGCTTAGGGTTTGGTCAGCCCCAGCATTTT. Encoded protein: CASSLGFGQPQHF.

The CDR3 nucleotides are TGTGCCAGCAGTCTGCCGGGACTAGCGGGGATTGAAGAGCAGTACTTC. It codes for CASSLPGLAGIEEQYF. The rearrangement links TRBV28 to TRBJ2-7; 13 bases fit TRBD2. Looked up from germline, CDR1 is MDHEN and CDR2 is SYDVKM. The CDR3 runs 16 residues. Trimming cost V 5 bases and J 7 bases; bases outside gene matches: 11. Filled out from reference TRBV28 and TRBJ2-7, the complete variable domain reads DVKVTQSSRYLVKRTGEKVFLECVQDMDHENMFWYRQDPGLGLRLIYFSYDVKMKEKGDIPEGYSVSREKKERFSLILESASTNQTSMYLCASSLPGLAGIEEQYFGPGTRLTVT.

The chain joins TRBV3-1 (or the pseudogene TRBV3-2) to TRBJ2-1; weak D call: TRBD2 (6 bases). This CDR3 is 14 amino acids long. Trimming shortened V by 1 base and J by 6 bases, and 10 bases separated the two germline ends. Germline CDR1 and CDR2: LGHDT and YNNKEL (reference sequence). In DNA, the CDR3 is TGTGCCAGCAGCCAAGTACTAGCCGCCAATGAGCAGTTCTTC. As protein: CASSQVLAANEQFF.

The V call is TRBV10-3, the J call TRBJ2-7; D is perhaps TRBD2 (6 bases). With 4 bases removed from V and 6 bases from J, the gap between germline ends came to 19 bases. Germline-derived CDR1 and CDR2 are ENHRY and SYGVKD. The CDR3 covers 15 residues. The CDR3 DNA is TGTGCCATCAGTGGAAGCGGGTCCACGTTGGGCGAGCAGTACTTC. Its protein is CAISGSGSTLGEQYF.

The V call is TRBV7-9, the J call TRBJ1-4; D gene ambiguous. Germline loops: CDR1 SEHNR, CDR2 FQNEAQ (reference sequence). The CDR3 extends over 15 amino acids. Trimming left V 5 bases short and J 0 bases short, with 10 bases between. CDR3 sequence reads: CASSPSPTTNEKLFF. The CDR3 nucleotides are TGTGCCAGCAGCCCCAGTCCAACAACTAATGAAAAACTGTTTTTT.

The chain couples TRBV4-1 to TRBJ2-1, with TRBD2 matching 12 bases. Germline values: CDR1 MGHRA, CDR2 YSYEKL. The CDR3 runs to 16 residues. V lost 6 bases to trimming and J lost 0 bases; unmatched junction nucleotides: 3. The CDR3 here is CASRSSGRASYNEQFF. The CDR3 DNA follows: TGCGCCAGCAGGTCTAGCGGGAGGGCCTCCTACAATGAGCAGTTCTTC.

CDR3 in amino acids: CASSQGRGERNQPQHF. The CDR3, as DNA: TGCGCCAGCAGCCAAGGGCGCGGGGAGCGCAATCAGCCCCAGCATTTT. This sequence joins TRBV4-1 and TRBJ1-5; D not resolved. Trimming took 1 base from V and 2 from J, leaving 12 bases between them. CDR3 length: 16 amino acids. The germline V gene encodes CDR1 MGHRA and CDR2 YSYEKL.

The V call is TRBV15, the J call TRBJ2-7, with D perhaps TRBD2 (6 bases). The CDR3 is 15 residues long. Per the germline V gene, CDR1 is LNHNV and CDR2 is YYDKDF (reference sequence). Trimming took off 6 bases at V and 0 bases at J, with 15 bases between the two ends. In DNA, the CDR3 is TGTGCCACCAGTCTTCATAGCGGTAGCTCCTACGAGCAGTACTTC. This gives the protein CATSLHSGSSYEQYF. Full variable domain (rest looked up from reference TRBV15 and TRBJ2-7): DAMVIQNPRYQVTQFGKPVTLSCSQTLNHNVMYWYQQKSSQAPKLLFHYYDKDFNNEADTPDNFQSRRPNTSFCFLDIRSPGLGDTAMYLCATSLHSGSSYEQYFGPGTRLTVT.

The chain combines TRBV5-1 with TRBJ2-1; D remains ambiguous. V was pared by 0 bases and J by 9 bases, with 16 bases between. CDR3 length: 15 amino acids. Looked up from germline, CDR1 is SGHRS and CDR2 is YFSETQ. CDR3 in amino acids: CASSLVPSRAVEQFF. The CDR3 coding sequence is TGCGCCAGCAGCTTGGTCCCCTCCCGCGCGGTTGAGCAGTTCTTC.

The chain carries TRBV3-1 (or the pseudogene TRBV3-2) and TRBJ2-7; no clear D gene. Looked up from germline, CDR1 is LGHDT and CDR2 is YNNKEL (reference sequence). Deletions cut 4 bases from V and 5 bases from J, with 15 bases between. CDR3 length: 14 amino acids. The CDR3 is CASSPGGASHEQYF. CDR3 bases: TGTGCCAGCAGCCCAGGCGGAGCGTCCCACGAGCAGTACTTC.

This rearrangement joins TRBV28 to TRBJ2-7; tentative D call: TRBD1 (6 bases). The V gene's germline CDR1 is MDHEN and CDR2 SYDVKM. The CDR3 consists of 20 residues. Between the trimmed V and J ends, which lost 3 bases and 0 bases, there was a span of 27 bases. As DNA, the CDR3 is TGTGCCAGCAGTTTTTGGGTTCTTACAGGGAACCCAACCAGCTCCTACGAGCAGTACTTC. It yields the protein CASSFWVLTGNPTSSYEQYF.

This clone was picked up a small number of times. The rearrangement links TRBV7-9 to TRBJ1-2; 7 bases line up with TRBD1. J gave up 2 bases and V 1 base, and 4 bases lay outside the gene matches. Germline CDR1 is SEHNR and CDR2 is FQNEAQ (reference sequence). The CDR3 spans 15 residues. The CDR3 region has the DNA TGTGCCAGCAGCTTAGATTGGGGACAGAACTATGGCTACACCTTC. It specifies CASSLDWGQNYGYTF.

This chain connects TRBV2 to TRBJ2-3; D is undetermined. V was trimmed by 0 bases and J by 1 base, leaving 11 bases between them. Germline V gives CDR1 SNHLY, CDR2 FYNNEI. CDR3 length: 16 residues. This CDR3 reads CASSEAFRSRTDTQYF. The CDR3 DNA follows: TGTGCCAGCAGTGAAGCGTTTCGGAGCCGCACAGATACGCAGTATTTT.

This chain uses TRBV7-2 with TRBJ2-1; 10 bases map to TRBD2. The CDR3 length is 16 residues. V gave up 3 bases and J gave up 5 bases; unmatched junction bases: 7. Germline V CDR1 and CDR2: SGHTA, FQGNSA. CDR3 nucleotide sequence: TGTGCCAGCAGCTTCCGCGGGACTAGCGCAAACAATGAGCAGTTCTTC. Translation gives CASSFRGTSANNEQFF.

CDR3 sequence reads: CSVANGANYGYTF. For the CDR3, the DNA is TGCAGCGTTGCTAACGGAGCTAACTATGGCTACACCTTC. The V and J genes are TRBV29-1 and TRBJ1-2, with unresolved D. The length of the CDR3 is 13 residues. V was shortened by 4 bases and J by 0 bases, with 9 bases between the two germline ends. Germline lookup yields CDR1 SQVTM and CDR2 ANQGSEA.

The chain carries TRBV7-3 and TRBJ2-2; D not resolved. The CDR3 is 15 amino acids. The V and J ends lost 4 bases and 6 bases respectively, with 15 bases between them. CDR1 and CDR2 from the germline V gene are SGHTA and FQGTGA. The CDR3 DNA reads as TGTGCCAGCAGCTCCACTGTAGGCTACGCCGGGGAGCTGTTTTTT. It specifies CASSSTVGYAGELFF.

The chain links TRBV18 to TRBJ1-5, with D perhaps matching TRBD1 (6 bases). The CDR3 is 14 residues long. Trimming pared 3 bases from V and 5 bases from J, leaving 11 bases between. CDR1 and CDR2 from the germline V gene are KGHSH and LQKENI. CDR3 nucleotide sequence: TGTGCCAGCTCACCGGGGGGGGCCGATCAGCCCCAGCATTTT. Amino acids: CASSPGGADQPQHF.

V and J are TRBV11-2 and TRBJ2-7; 7 nucleotides line up with TRBD1. This CDR3 comprises 16 residues. Losses at the gene ends were 0 bases for V and 3 bases for J; bases not matched to a gene: 8. CDR1 SGHAT and CDR2 FQNNGV come from the germline V gene. The CDR3 DNA follows: TGTGCCAGCAGCTTAGAAAGGAGACAGGGTATCTACGAGCAGTACTTC. It translates to CASSLERRQGIYEQYF.

The chain employs TRBV9 and TRBJ1-2; D not certain. Looked up from germline, CDR1 is SGDLS and CDR2 is YYNGEE. This CDR3 is built from 12 residues. With 3 bases removed from V and 5 bases from J, the gap between germline ends came to 8 bases. DNA of the CDR3: TGTGCCAGCAGCGCCGTCAGTTATGGCTACACCTTC. Translated, it gives CASSAVSYGYTF.

This rearrangement joins TRBV6-5 to TRBJ2-7; 8 bases are shared with TRBD2. This CDR3 is built from 12 residues. Germline trimming cut 10 bases from V and 2 bases from J; bases unmatched to any gene: 4. Germline loops: CDR1 MNHEY, CDR2 SVGAGI. Written as DNA, the CDR3 is TGTGCCACAAGCGGGAGCCCCTACGAGCAGTACTTC. Translating it yields CATSGSPYEQYF.

CDR3 amino acids: CASSLDGQARHGYTF. In DNA form, the CDR3 reads TGTGCCAGCTCACTGGACGGACAGGCGCGGCACGGCTACACCTTC. The chain is built from TRBV18 and TRBJ1-2, with 7 bases fitting TRBD1. Germline loops: CDR1 KGHSH, CDR2 LQKENI. This CDR3 has 15 amino acids. Trimming at V came to 4 bases and at J to 8 bases, leaving 13 bases not matched to a gene. The variable domain in full, completed from reference TRBV18 and TRBJ1-2, reads NAGVMQNPRHLVRRRGQEARLRCSPMKGHSHVYWYRQLPEEGLKFMVYLQKENIIDESGMPKERFSAEFPKEGPSILRIQQVVRGDSAAYFCASSLDGQARHGYTFGSGTRLTVV.